A selection of T cell receptor beta chains follows, all from one sample in a study of blood T cell repertoires in COVID-19. Method: immunoSEQ multiplex PCR; TCRdb's copy keeps in-frame clones and lacks some. The data hold 45,000 to 65,000 clones, with approximately 80% observed a single time. Sequences were obtained from peripheral blood. These receptors all come from a man in his 70s with active or convalescent COVID-19. CDR3s include the opening cysteine and the closing phenylalanine or tryptophan. Each record gives: V gene, clone size, D gene, J gene, CDR3 DNA, CDR3 protein. D genes are given only for firm matches. Rows give clone size only sometimes, using once, few, many, or a class for an expanded clone.

v_gene: TRBV24-1; abundance: once; d_gene: -; j_gene: TRBJ1-1; CDR3nt: TGTGCCACCAGTCCCCCTTCGGGATCTGAAGCTTTCTTT; CDR3aa: CATSPPSGSEAFF
v_gene: TRBV24-1; abundance: few; d_gene: TRBD1; j_gene: TRBJ1-5; CDR3nt: TGTGCCACCAGTCCTAATTCCGGGACAGGGAGTCAGCCCCAGCATTTT; CDR3aa: CATSPNSGTGSQPQHF
v_gene: TRBV19; abundance: few; d_gene: TRBD1; j_gene: TRBJ1-1; CDR3nt: TGTGCCAGTAGTAACAGGGGGCTCGACACTGAAGCTTTCTTT; CDR3aa: CASSNRGLDTEAFF
v_gene: TRBV3-1/TRBV3-2; abundance: -; d_gene: -; j_gene: TRBJ1-1; CDR3nt: TGTGCCAGCAGCCAAGATTGGCAGGCTAACACTGAAGCTTTCTTT; CDR3aa: CASSQDWQANTEAFF
v_gene: TRBV5-1; abundance: -; d_gene: -; j_gene: TRBJ2-7; CDR3nt: TGCGCCAGCAGCTTCCTGGGGGAGGTCGACGAGCAGTACTTC; CDR3aa: CASSFLGEVDEQYF
v_gene: TRBV28; abundance: -; d_gene: TRBD2; j_gene: TRBJ2-1; CDR3nt: TGTGCCAGCAGTTTTAAAACGGGGGGACTTGGGAATGAGCAGTTCTTC; CDR3aa: CASSFKTGGLGNEQFF
v_gene: TRBV11-2; abundance: -; d_gene: -; j_gene: TRBJ1-2; CDR3nt: TGTGCCAGCAGCTTGGACAGTAACTATGGCTACACCTTC; CDR3aa: CASSLDSNYGYTF
v_gene: TRBV6-5; abundance: -; d_gene: -; j_gene: TRBJ1-5; CDR3nt: TGTGCCAGCAGTAGGACACGCAATCAGCCCCAGCATTTT; CDR3aa: CASSRTRNQPQHF
v_gene: TRBV7-2; abundance: -; d_gene: -; j_gene: TRBJ1-6; CDR3nt: TGTGCCAGCAGCTCACGACAGGCCAGCTCCTATAATTCACCCCTCCACTTT; CDR3aa: CASSSRQASSYNSPLHF
v_gene: TRBV2; abundance: -; d_gene: -; j_gene: TRBJ2-5; CDR3nt: TGTGCCAGCAGTGAATATAGGGGGGGGTTAGAGACCCAGTACTTC; CDR3aa: CASSEYRGGLETQYF
v_gene: TRBV2; abundance: many; d_gene: TRBD1; j_gene: TRBJ2-1; CDR3nt: TGTGCCAGCAGTAACTCCGGGACAGGATTTTATTCCTCCTACAATGAGCAGTTCTTC; CDR3aa: CASSNSGTGFYSSYNEQFF
v_gene: TRBV11-2; abundance: -; d_gene: TRBD2; j_gene: TRBJ2-3; CDR3nt: TGTGCCAGCAGCCCCATTAGCGGGGGGACAGATACGCAGTATTTT; CDR3aa: CASSPISGGTDTQYF
v_gene: TRBV12-2; abundance: -; d_gene: -; j_gene: TRBJ2-2; CDR3nt: TGTGCAAGTCGCCCGGGGGACAGGGGGAGGACCGGGGAGCTGTTTTTT; CDR3aa: CASRPGDRGRTGELFF
v_gene: TRBV5-6; abundance: -; d_gene: -; j_gene: TRBJ1-5; CDR3nt: TGTGCCAGCAGCTTACAAACAGTTGTCAATCAGCCCCAGCATTTT; CDR3aa: CASSLQTVVNQPQHF
v_gene: TRBV10-1; abundance: once; d_gene: TRBD1; j_gene: TRBJ2-7; CDR3nt: TGCGCCAGAGGGGACAGCTGCTCCTACGAGCAGTACTTC; CDR3aa: CARGDSCSYEQYF
v_gene: TRBV4-1; abundance: -; d_gene: TRBD2; j_gene: TRBJ2-1; CDR3nt: TGCGCCAGCAGCCAAGGGACTAGCGGGCTGGGTGAGCAGTTCTTC; CDR3aa: CASSQGTSGLGEQFF
v_gene: TRBV4-2; abundance: -; d_gene: -; j_gene: TRBJ1-2; CDR3nt: TGTGCCAGCAGACGATTAACAGATAACTATGGCTACACCTTC; CDR3aa: CASRRLTDNYGYTF
v_gene: TRBV19; abundance: -; d_gene: -; j_gene: TRBJ1-5; CDR3nt: TGTGCCAGTAAAAGACAGTGGAGCAATCAGCCCCAGCATTTT; CDR3aa: CASKRQWSNQPQHF
v_gene: TRBV5-5; abundance: -; d_gene: TRBD1; j_gene: TRBJ2-7; CDR3nt: TGTGCCAGCAGCTCCCGTCCCGGGACAGGGTTGGAGCAGTACTTC; CDR3aa: CASSSRPGTGLEQYF
v_gene: TRBV2; abundance: -; d_gene: TRBD1; j_gene: TRBJ1-5; CDR3nt: TGTGCCAGCAGGAAGACAGGGAATGCCAGGCCCCAGCATTTT; CDR3aa: CASRKTGNARPQHF
v_gene: TRBV6-5; abundance: medium-sized; d_gene: -; j_gene: TRBJ2-2; CDR3nt: TGTGCCAGCACCCCGGAGGGCCCGGAGTCCGGGGAGCTGTTTTTT; CDR3aa: CASTPEGPESGELFF
v_gene: TRBV19; abundance: -; d_gene: TRBD2; j_gene: TRBJ2-2; CDR3nt: TGTGCCAGTACGACCCGTCGGGGGACTAGCGGCACCGGGGAGCTGTTTTTT; CDR3aa: CASTTRRGTSGTGELFF
v_gene: TRBV25-1; abundance: -; d_gene: TRBD1; j_gene: TRBJ1-1; CDR3nt: TGTGCCAGCAGTCCGTACAGGGGCGAGAACACTGAAGCTTTCTTT; CDR3aa: CASSPYRGENTEAFF
v_gene: TRBV30; abundance: few; d_gene: -; j_gene: TRBJ2-6; CDR3nt: TGTGCCTGGAGTGTAAGCGGGCCCTCTGGGGCCAACGTCCTGACTTTC; CDR3aa: CAWSVSGPSGANVLTF
v_gene: TRBV7-2; abundance: -; d_gene: TRBD2; j_gene: TRBJ2-1; CDR3nt: TGTGCCAGCAGCTTAGCGGGACTAGCGGTGTACAATGAGCAGTTCTTC; CDR3aa: CASSLAGLAVYNEQFF
v_gene: TRBV6-5; abundance: -; d_gene: -; j_gene: TRBJ1-1; CDR3nt: TGTGCCAGCAGCCGCGGTCCGGCCACCCCCACTGAAGCTTTCTTT; CDR3aa: CASSRGPATPTEAFF
v_gene: TRBV7-2; abundance: -; d_gene: TRBD1; j_gene: TRBJ2-2; CDR3nt: TGTGCCAGCAGCTCGCCGGGACAGGGGATAGACGGGGAGCTGTTTTTT; CDR3aa: CASSSPGQGIDGELFF
v_gene: TRBV6-5; abundance: -; d_gene: -; j_gene: TRBJ2-3; CDR3nt: TGTGCCAGCAGGGCTAGCGGCACAGATACGCAGTATTTT; CDR3aa: CASRASGTDTQYF
v_gene: TRBV10-3; abundance: -; d_gene: TRBD1; j_gene: TRBJ2-5; CDR3nt: TGTGCCATCAGTCCCGGGACAGGTGTTGAAGAGACCCAGTACTTC; CDR3aa: CAISPGTGVEETQYF
v_gene: TRBV18; abundance: few; d_gene: TRBD1; j_gene: TRBJ1-5; CDR3nt: TGTGCCAGCTCACCACGGGACAGGGGTACGCAACATTTT; CDR3aa: CASSPRDRGTQHF
v_gene: TRBV20-1; abundance: -; d_gene: TRBD1; j_gene: TRBJ1-1; CDR3nt: TGCAGTGCTACGGACAGGATTTGGGCTTTCTTT; CDR3aa: CSATDRIWAFF
v_gene: TRBV24-1; abundance: -; d_gene: -; j_gene: TRBJ2-1; CDR3nt: TGTGCCACCAGTCCCGCCGGGACTCTCAATGAGCAGTTCTTC; CDR3aa: CATSPAGTLNEQFF
v_gene: TRBV6-2/TRBV6-3; abundance: -; d_gene: TRBD1; j_gene: TRBJ1-5; CDR3nt: TGTGCCAGCAGTCGACAGGGTTGGCGGCAGCCCCAGCATTTT; CDR3aa: CASSRQGWRQPQHF
v_gene: TRBV3-1/TRBV3-2; abundance: -; d_gene: TRBD1; j_gene: TRBJ1-2; CDR3nt: TGTGCCAGCAGCCAGGGGACAGGGGGCAAGACCTTC; CDR3aa: CASSQGTGGKTF
v_gene: TRBV14; abundance: -; d_gene: -; j_gene: TRBJ1-2; CDR3nt: TGTGCCAGCAGCCAAGTCAGGGGCCCTCTTCCCTATGGCTACACCTTC; CDR3aa: CASSQVRGPLPYGYTF
v_gene: TRBV27; abundance: -; d_gene: TRBD2; j_gene: TRBJ2-1; CDR3nt: TGTGCCAGCAGCAGGAGAGGGACTAGCGAAGGGTTTTACAGTGATGAGCAGTTCTTC; CDR3aa: CASSRRGTSEGFYSDEQFF
v_gene: TRBV11-1; abundance: -; d_gene: TRBD1; j_gene: TRBJ2-4; CDR3nt: TGTGCCAGCAGCTTAGGGGACAGGGTAGAAGAAAACATTCAGTACTTC; CDR3aa: CASSLGDRVEENIQYF
v_gene: TRBV19; abundance: -; d_gene: TRBD1; j_gene: TRBJ2-5; CDR3nt: TGTGCCAGTAACGATAAGACAGGGGCGGATCGAGAGACCCAGTACTTC; CDR3aa: CASNDKTGADRETQYF
v_gene: TRBV6-6; abundance: -; d_gene: -; j_gene: TRBJ1-4; CDR3nt: TGTGCCAGCAGCACGGACAGTACAACTAATGAAAAACTGTTTTTT; CDR3aa: CASSTDSTTNEKLFF
v_gene: TRBV6-5; abundance: -; d_gene: -; j_gene: TRBJ2-2; CDR3nt: TGTGCCAGCAGGGGCAGCCTCGACACCGGGGAGCTGTTTTTT; CDR3aa: CASRGSLDTGELFF
v_gene: TRBV7-9; abundance: -; d_gene: TRBD2; j_gene: TRBJ2-7; CDR3nt: TGTGCCAGCAGTTCCTCGCCCCTAGCGGGAGGAAACGAGCAGTACTTC; CDR3aa: CASSSSPLAGGNEQYF
v_gene: TRBV11-3; abundance: once; d_gene: TRBD1; j_gene: TRBJ1-1; CDR3nt: TGTGCCAGCAGCTTTTTACACTCCCTGATCCGGGACAGGGCGAATGAAGCTTTCTTT; CDR3aa: CASSFLHSLIRDRANEAFF
v_gene: TRBV11-1; abundance: -; d_gene: -; j_gene: TRBJ1-1; CDR3nt: TGTGCCAGCAGCTTAGGAGTCTTCGGCACTGAAGCTTTCTTT; CDR3aa: CASSLGVFGTEAFF
v_gene: TRBV7-9; abundance: -; d_gene: -; j_gene: TRBJ2-1; CDR3nt: TGTGCCAGCAGCTTTACCGTCGGGACACACTACAATGAGCAGTTCTTC; CDR3aa: CASSFTVGTHYNEQFF
v_gene: TRBV6-2/TRBV6-3; abundance: -; d_gene: -; j_gene: TRBJ2-2; CDR3nt: TGTGCCAGCAGTTACTTGGCGGGATTTACCGGGGAGCTGTTTTTT; CDR3aa: CASSYLAGFTGELFF
v_gene: TRBV9; abundance: -; d_gene: TRBD1; j_gene: TRBJ1-1; CDR3nt: TGTGCCAGCAGCGTAGAAGGACAGGACAGAGCTGAAGCTTTCTTT; CDR3aa: CASSVEGQDRAEAFF
v_gene: TRBV19; abundance: -; d_gene: TRBD1; j_gene: TRBJ2-7; CDR3nt: TGTGCCAGTAGTATCCGGGACAGCCTATCCTACGAGCAGTACTTC; CDR3aa: CASSIRDSLSYEQYF
v_gene: TRBV5-1; abundance: -; d_gene: -; j_gene: TRBJ2-2; CDR3nt: TGCGCCAGCAGCTCCCGCCGGGACATCGGGGAGCTGTTTTTT; CDR3aa: CASSSRRDIGELFF
v_gene: TRBV5-5; abundance: -; d_gene: -; j_gene: TRBJ2-2; CDR3nt: TGTGCCAGCAGCCTGGAGGGGTGGAACACCGGGGAGCTGTTTTTT; CDR3aa: CASSLEGWNTGELFF
v_gene: TRBV2; abundance: -; d_gene: -; j_gene: TRBJ1-1; CDR3nt: TGTGCCAGCAGTGCCCAGGGAGGCACTGAAGCTTTCTTT; CDR3aa: CASSAQGGTEAFF
v_gene: TRBV4-1; abundance: -; d_gene: -; j_gene: TRBJ2-1; CDR3nt: TGCGCCAGCAGCCAACCCCTAGGGGGGGGCGAGCAGTTCTTC; CDR3aa: CASSQPLGGGEQFF
v_gene: TRBV7-9; abundance: -; d_gene: TRBD1; j_gene: TRBJ1-4; CDR3nt: TGTGCCAGCAGCTTAGCTACAGGGGGGGAAAAACTGTTTTTT; CDR3aa: CASSLATGGEKLFF
v_gene: TRBV27; abundance: -; d_gene: TRBD1; j_gene: TRBJ2-2; CDR3nt: TGTGCCAGCAGTTTTCAGGGGGCAAACACCGGGGAGCTGTTTTTT; CDR3aa: CASSFQGANTGELFF
v_gene: TRBV6-5; abundance: -; d_gene: TRBD1; j_gene: TRBJ1-1; CDR3nt: TGTGCCAGCAGAGCAGACCGGGACAGGGGGCTGCGAGCTTTCTTT; CDR3aa: CASRADRDRGLRAFF
v_gene: TRBV7-2; abundance: few; d_gene: TRBD1; j_gene: TRBJ1-1; CDR3nt: TGTGCCAGCAGCTTAGACGGGACAGGGGAAACTGAAGCTTTCTTT; CDR3aa: CASSLDGTGETEAFF
v_gene: TRBV7-2; abundance: once; d_gene: -; j_gene: TRBJ1-2; CDR3nt: TGTGCCAGCAGCTTCGGAGGTGGGGTGAGAGGCTACACCTTC; CDR3aa: CASSFGGGVRGYTF
v_gene: TRBV7-2; abundance: -; d_gene: -; j_gene: TRBJ1-1; CDR3nt: TGTGCCAGCAGCTTCGGGATCCTGAACACTGAAGCTTTCTTT; CDR3aa: CASSFGILNTEAFF
v_gene: TRBV30; abundance: -; d_gene: -; j_gene: TRBJ1-5; CDR3nt: TGTGCCTGGAGTGCAGGGCCGAATCAGCCCCAGCATTTT; CDR3aa: CAWSAGPNQPQHF
v_gene: TRBV6-2/TRBV6-3; abundance: -; d_gene: -; j_gene: TRBJ2-7; CDR3nt: TGTGCCAGCAGCCACTTCTACGAGCAGTACTTC; CDR3aa: CASSHFYEQYF
v_gene: TRBV2; abundance: -; d_gene: -; j_gene: TRBJ2-5; CDR3nt: TGTGCCAGCAGTGCGAGGTACGACCAAGAGACCCAGTACTTC; CDR3aa: CASSARYDQETQYF